One and the same sample provided the 14 T cell receptor beta chains below, sequenced in a study of breast tumors, draining lymph nodes, adjacent tissues. TCRdb fed the multiplex PCR reads into MiXCR, producing one record per CDR3 protein. This sample has some 150,000 distinct CDR3 sequences, with approximately 30% found just once. Axillary draining lymph nodes of breast cancer patients supplied the node samples. Sequenced: axillary lymph node tissue. Every receptor here comes from a female donor with breast cancer. Some clones in this sample may be carry-over from other donors' samples.

This clonotype was detected ten times or more. The chain carries TRBV5-1 and TRBJ2-5; D gene uncertain. CDR3 length: 14 residues. The germline gives CDR1 SGHRS, CDR2 YFSETQ. The ends were cut back, 2 bases at V and 4 bases at J, with 12 bases in the middle. The CDR3 protein is CASSLDVVRETQYF. The CDR3 DNA follows: TGCGCCAGCAGCTTAGACGTCGTGAGAGAGACCCAGTACTTC.

The chain has TRBV5-1 and TRBJ2-7; 14 bases line up with TRBD2. Germline V gene lookup returns CDR1 SGHRS and CDR2 YFSETQ. This CDR3 comprises 16 residues. V dropped 4 bases and J dropped 2; count of bases not matched to a gene: 5. The CDR3 DNA reads TGCGCCAGCAGCCCCAGACTAGCGGGGGGGGCCTACGAGCAGTACTTC. This gives the protein CASSPRLAGGAYEQYF. Complete variable domain (other parts from reference TRBV5-1 and TRBJ2-7): KAGVTQTPRYLIKTRGQQVTLSCSPISGHRSVSWYQQTPGQGLQFLFEYFSETQRNKGNFPGRFSGRQFSNSRSEMNVSTLELGDSALYLCASSPRLAGGAYEQYFGPGTRLTVT.

This clonotype was picked up a small number of times. It may be a read error: a sequence one base away is much more abundant. This sequence joins TRBV7-2 and TRBJ1-2, with 8 bases lining up with TRBD1. CDR3 length: 16 residues. The germline V gene has CDR1 SGHTA and CDR2 FQGNSA. CDR3 in amino acids: CASSLAARGRGYGHTF. The CDR3 coding sequence is TGTGCCAGCAGCTTAGCGGCCAGGGGGCGGGGCTATGGCCACACCTTC.

At least ten counts were recorded for this clonotype. This chain links TRBV20-1 with TRBJ1-6; the D gene is possibly TRBD1 (5 bases). In germline, CDR1 is DFQATT, CDR2 SNEGSKA (reference sequence). CDR3 length: 13 residues. V was shortened by 6 bases and J by 10 bases, with 16 bases between the two germline ends. The CDR3 DNA reads TGCAGTGCCGTGACAGTCGCCGGATCACCCCTCCACTTT. Translating it yields CSAVTVAGSPLHF.

As regards this clonotype: A much larger clone sits a single nucleotide away, making a read error possible. J is TRBJ2-7 and V is TRBV6-5; TRBD2 agrees at 13 bases. Losses at the gene ends were 5 bases for V and 2 bases for J; bases not matched to a gene: 6. Germline V gives CDR1 MNHEY, CDR2 SVGAGI. The CDR3 runs to 16 residues. As DNA, the CDR3 is TGTGCCAGCAGTCACTTGGGACTAGCGGGAACCTACGAGCAGTACTTC. Residues: CASSHLGLAGTYEQYF.

This clonotype occurred many times. CDR3 in DNA: TGTGCCAGCAGGAGGACAAGCGGGGGCACCGGGGAGCTGTTTTTT. Its protein is CASRRTSGGTGELFF. The chain links TRBV9 to TRBJ2-2; 8 bases agree with TRBD2. The CDR3 spans 15 residues. Per germline, CDR1 SGDLS and CDR2 YYNGEE. V was clipped by 5 bases and J by 4 bases; unmatched bases: 7.

The sample holds many counts of this clonotype. The chain joins TRBV5-1 to TRBJ2-1; TRBD1 is a possible D gene (5 bases). The CDR3 totals 13 residues. Germline CDR1 SGHRS, CDR2 YFSETQ. Trimming removed 4 bases at V and 4 bases at J, with 9 bases between. The CDR3 sequence: CASSSYRYNEQFF. CDR3 nucleotides: TGCGCCAGCAGCAGCTACAGGTACAATGAGCAGTTCTTC.

In this sample, this clonotype turned up many times. J is TRBJ2-5 and V is TRBV7-9; D is uncertain. V lost 3 bases and J lost 5, with 7 bases in between. Germline V lookup: CDR1 SEHNR, CDR2 FQNEAQ (reference sequence). This CDR3 comprises 12 residues. This CDR3 is CASSLESETQYF. The CDR3 region has the DNA TGTGCCAGCAGCTTGGAGAGTGAGACCCAGTACTTC.

The V gene is TRBV7-2, the J gene TRBJ2-6; 15 bases are a match to TRBD2. The V gene's germline CDR1 is SGHTA and CDR2 FQGNSA. This CDR3 has 18 residues. V shed 2 bases, J shed 2 bases, and the junction held 1 base outside the gene matches. Here the CDR3 reads CASSLRTSGGAGANVLTF. The CDR3 coding sequence is TGTGCCAGCAGCTTAAGGACTAGCGGGGGGGCTGGGGCCAACGTCCTGACTTTC.

On this clonotype itself: This sequence may be a read error, since a much larger clone differs from it by one base. V and J are TRBV5-5 and TRBJ2-7; 8 nucleotides line up with TRBD1. Per the germline V gene, CDR1 is SGHKS and CDR2 is YYEKEE (reference sequence). V lost 5 bases to trimming and J lost 2 bases; unmatched junction nucleotides: 9. The length of the CDR3 is 15 residues. The CDR3 spells CASSQGQARPYEQYF. DNA for the CDR3: TGTGCCAGCAGTCAGGGACAGGCGAGGCCCTACGAGCAGTACTTC. The full variable domain, with the rest looked up from reference TRBV5-5 and TRBJ2-7, is DAGVTQSPTHLIKTRGQQVTLRCSPISGHKSVSWYQQVLGQGPQFIFQYYEKEERGRGNFPDRFSARQFPNYSSELNVNALLLGDSALYLCASSQGQARPYEQYFGPGTRLTVT.

This clonotype was seen many times. The CDR3 protein is CASSRGTGRHQPQHF. CDR3 DNA: TGTGCCAGCAGCCGCGGGACGGGAAGACATCAGCCCCAGCATTTT. V is TRBV7-9 and J is TRBJ1-5; D is possibly TRBD1 (5 bases). Germline loops: CDR1 SEHNR, CDR2 FQNEAQ (reference sequence). The CDR3 is 15 residues long. Trimming left V 5 bases short and J 5 bases short, with 16 bases between.

The chain joins TRBV15 to TRBJ2-7; D perhaps matches TRBD1 (6 bases). Germline V gene lookup returns CDR1 LNHNV and CDR2 YYDKDF (reference sequence). The CDR3 loop spans 15 amino acids. V was pared by 0 bases and J by 7 bases, with 16 bases between. This chain's CDR3 is CATSRDGRGSEEQYF. The CDR3 DNA follows: TGTGCCACCAGCAGAGATGGCAGGGGATCGGAGGAGCAGTACTTC. Drawing the rest from reference TRBV15 and TRBJ2-7, the complete variable domain is DAMVIQNPRYQVTQFGKPVTLSCSQTLNHNVMYWYQQKSSQAPKLLFHYYDKDFNNEADTPDNFQSRRPNTSFCFLDIRSPGLGDTAMYLCATSRDGRGSEEQYFGPGTRLTVT.

The V and J genes are TRBV9 and TRBJ2-1; D unresolved. The CDR3 covers 15 residues. Deletions cut 0 bases from V and 7 bases from J, with 14 bases between. CDR1 is SGDLS, CDR2 YYNGEE, per germline. In nucleotides, the CDR3 is TGTGCCAGCAGCGTAGTCCAGTGCCAAAGGAATGAGCAGTTCTTC. Translating gives CASSVVQCQRNEQFF.

This clonotype occurred many times. The V call is TRBV7-9, the J call TRBJ2-3, with 8 bases fitting TRBD2. From germline, CDR1 is SEHNR and CDR2 FQNEAQ (reference sequence). This CDR3 region has 15 residues. V gave up 5 bases and J gave up 1 base; unmatched junction bases: 5. CDR3 sequence: CASSHWRGGTDTQYF. DNA of the CDR3: TGTGCCAGCAGCCATTGGCGGGGGGGCACAGATACGCAGTATTTT.